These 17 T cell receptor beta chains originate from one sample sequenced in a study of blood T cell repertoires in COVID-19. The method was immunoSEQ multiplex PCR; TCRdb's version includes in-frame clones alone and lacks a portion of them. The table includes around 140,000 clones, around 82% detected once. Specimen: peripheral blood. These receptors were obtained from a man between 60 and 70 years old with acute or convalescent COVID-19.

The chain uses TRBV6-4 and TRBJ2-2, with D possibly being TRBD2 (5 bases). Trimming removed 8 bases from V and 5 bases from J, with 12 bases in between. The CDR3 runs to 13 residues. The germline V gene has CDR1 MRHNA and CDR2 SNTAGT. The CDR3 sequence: CASRGSGTGELFF. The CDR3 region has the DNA TGTGCCAGCCGAGGGAGTGGTACCGGGGAGCTGTTTTTT.

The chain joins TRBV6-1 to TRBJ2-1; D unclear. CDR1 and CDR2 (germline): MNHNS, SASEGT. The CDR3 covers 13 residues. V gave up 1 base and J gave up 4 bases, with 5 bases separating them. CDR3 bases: TGTGCCAGCAGTGAAGGTAGATACAATGAGCAGTTCTTC. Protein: CASSEGRYNEQFF.

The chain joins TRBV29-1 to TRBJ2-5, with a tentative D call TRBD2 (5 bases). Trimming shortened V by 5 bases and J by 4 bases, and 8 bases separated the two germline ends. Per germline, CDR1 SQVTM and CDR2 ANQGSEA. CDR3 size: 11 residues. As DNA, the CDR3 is TGCAGCGTTACTAGAGCAGAGACCCAGTACTTC. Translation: CSVTRAETQYF.

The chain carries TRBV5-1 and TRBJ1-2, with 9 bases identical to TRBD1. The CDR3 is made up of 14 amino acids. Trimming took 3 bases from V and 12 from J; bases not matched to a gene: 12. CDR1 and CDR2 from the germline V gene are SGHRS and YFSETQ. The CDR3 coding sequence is TGCGCCAGCAGCTCTGGGACAGGGAGATCCGGTGACACCTTC. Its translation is CASSSGTGRSGDTF. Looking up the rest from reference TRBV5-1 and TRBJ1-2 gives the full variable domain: KAGVTQTPRYLIKTRGQQVTLSCSPISGHRSVSWYQQTPGQGLQFLFEYFSETQRNKGNFPGRFSGRQFSNSRSEMNVSTLELGDSALYLCASSSGTGRSGDTFGSGTRLTVV.

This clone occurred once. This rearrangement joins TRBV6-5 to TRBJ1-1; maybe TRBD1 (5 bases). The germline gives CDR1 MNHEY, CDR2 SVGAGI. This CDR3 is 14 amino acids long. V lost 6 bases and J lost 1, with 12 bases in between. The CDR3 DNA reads TGTGCCAGCAGCCAAGTCAGGGAGAACACTGAAGCTTTCTTT. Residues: CASSQVRENTEAFF.

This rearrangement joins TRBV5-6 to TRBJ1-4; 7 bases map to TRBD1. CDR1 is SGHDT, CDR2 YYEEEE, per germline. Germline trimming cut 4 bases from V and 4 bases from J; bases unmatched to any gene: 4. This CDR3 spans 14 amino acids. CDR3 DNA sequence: TGTGCCAGCAGCCTGACAGGGTATAATGAAAAACTGTTTTTT. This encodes CASSLTGYNEKLFF.

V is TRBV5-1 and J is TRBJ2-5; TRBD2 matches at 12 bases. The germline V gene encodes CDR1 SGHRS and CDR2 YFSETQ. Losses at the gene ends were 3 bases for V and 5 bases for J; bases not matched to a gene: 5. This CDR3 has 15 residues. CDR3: CASSSSGGASETQYF. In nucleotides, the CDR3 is TGCGCCAGCAGCTCTAGCGGGGGGGCCTCGGAGACCCAGTACTTC.

DNA of the CDR3: TGCGCCAGCAGTCTCCGGACAGGGGGTTTCTTCTCCTACGAGCAGTACTTC. Translation: CASSLRTGGFFSYEQYF. The genes are TRBV23-1 and TRBJ2-7; the match to TRBD1 covers 10 bases. TRBV23-1 is treated as an ORF (open reading frame) with a function not yet certain. V trimming: 4 bases; J trimming: 0 bases; junction bases outside the gene matches: 9. CDR3 size: 17 residues.

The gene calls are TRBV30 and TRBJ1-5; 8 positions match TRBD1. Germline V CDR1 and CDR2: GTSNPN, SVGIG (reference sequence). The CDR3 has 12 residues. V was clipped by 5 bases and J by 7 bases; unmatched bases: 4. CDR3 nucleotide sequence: TGTGCCTGGCAGGGGGCTGGACAGCCCCAGCATTTT. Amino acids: CAWQGAGQPQHF.

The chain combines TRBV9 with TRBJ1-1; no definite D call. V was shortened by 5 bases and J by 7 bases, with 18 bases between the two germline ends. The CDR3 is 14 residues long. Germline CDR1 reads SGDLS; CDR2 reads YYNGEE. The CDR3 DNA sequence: TGTGCCAGCAGTCCGAGCGTGGAGGTTCTTGAAGCTTTCTTT. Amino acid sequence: CASSPSVEVLEAFF.

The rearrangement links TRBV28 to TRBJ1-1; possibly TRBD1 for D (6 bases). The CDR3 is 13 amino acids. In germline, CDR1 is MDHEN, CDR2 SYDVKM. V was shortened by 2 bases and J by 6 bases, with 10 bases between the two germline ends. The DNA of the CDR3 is TGTGCCAGCAGTTTAACAGGGTTCCCTGAAGCTTTCTTT. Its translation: CASSLTGFPEAFF.

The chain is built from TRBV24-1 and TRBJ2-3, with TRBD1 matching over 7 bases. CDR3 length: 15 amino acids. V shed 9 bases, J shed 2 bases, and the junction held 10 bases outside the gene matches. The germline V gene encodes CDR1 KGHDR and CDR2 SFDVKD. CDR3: CATQPRGTPTDTQYF. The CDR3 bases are TGTGCCACCCAACCCAGGGGGACCCCCACAGATACGCAGTATTTT.

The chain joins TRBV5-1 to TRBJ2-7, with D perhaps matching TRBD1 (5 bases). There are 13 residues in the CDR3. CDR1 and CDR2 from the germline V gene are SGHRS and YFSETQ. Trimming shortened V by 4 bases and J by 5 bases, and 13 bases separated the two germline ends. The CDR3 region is CASSPETADEQYF. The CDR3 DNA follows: TGCGCCAGCAGCCCGGAGACAGCTGACGAGCAGTACTTC.

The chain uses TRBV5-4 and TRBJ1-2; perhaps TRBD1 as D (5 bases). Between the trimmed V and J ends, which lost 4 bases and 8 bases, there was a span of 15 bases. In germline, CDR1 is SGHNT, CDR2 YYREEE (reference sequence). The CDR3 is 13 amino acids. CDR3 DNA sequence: TGTGCCAGCAGCCCAGGGCCCCTGGGAGGCTACACCTTC. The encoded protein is CASSPGPLGGYTF.

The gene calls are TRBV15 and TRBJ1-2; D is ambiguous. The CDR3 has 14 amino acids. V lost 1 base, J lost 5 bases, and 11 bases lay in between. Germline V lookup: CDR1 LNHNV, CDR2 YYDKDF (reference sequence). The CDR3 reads CATSRGGINYGYTF. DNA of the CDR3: TGTGCCACCAGCAGAGGAGGAATTAATTATGGCTACACCTTC.

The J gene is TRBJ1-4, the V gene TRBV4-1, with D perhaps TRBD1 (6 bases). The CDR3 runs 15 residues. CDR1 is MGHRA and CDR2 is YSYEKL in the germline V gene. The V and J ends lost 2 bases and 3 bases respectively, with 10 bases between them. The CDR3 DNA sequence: TGCGCCAGCAGCCAACCTGAGGGGGCTAATGAAAAACTGTTTTTT. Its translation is CASSQPEGANEKLFF.

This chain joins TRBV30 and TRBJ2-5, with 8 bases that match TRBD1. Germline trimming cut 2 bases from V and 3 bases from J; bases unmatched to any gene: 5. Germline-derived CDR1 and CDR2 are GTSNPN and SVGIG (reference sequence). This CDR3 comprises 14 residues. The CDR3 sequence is CAWSWAGGEETQYF. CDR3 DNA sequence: TGTGCCTGGAGTTGGGCAGGGGGCGAAGAGACCCAGTACTTC. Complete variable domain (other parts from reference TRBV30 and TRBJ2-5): SQTIHQWPATLVQPVGSPLSLECTVEGTSNPNLYWYRQAAGRGLQLLFYSVGIGQISSEVPQNLSASRPQDRQFILSSKKLLLSDSGFYLCAWSWAGGEETQYFGPGTRLLVL.